A selection of T cell receptor beta chains follows, all from one sample in a study of blood T cell repertoires in COVID-19. Sequencing was performed with immunoSEQ multiplex PCR; in TCRdb, only in-frame clones are kept and a portion is missing. The table shows approximately 200,000 clones, with about nine tenths occurring only once. Material: peripheral blood. The receptors shown here come from a man under 40 with COVID-19, enrolled during active disease. Each CDR3 is given with its conserved first and last residue. A D gene is named only where the DNA matches it firmly. A clone size is listed for some rows: how often the clone was seen (once, few, many), or a class if it is expanded.

clone_size cdr3_length d_call j_call v_call cdr3_nt cdr3_aa
. 14 TRBD1 TRBJ1-1 TRBV18 TGTGCCAGCTCACCTATGGGACAGGGTGGCCAAGCTTTCTTT CASSPMGQGGQAFF
. 13 . TRBJ1-6 TRBV30 TGTGCCTGGAGTGAGCCCGTTCGTTCACCCCTCCACTTT CAWSEPVRSPLHF
. 12 . TRBJ2-1 TRBV18 TGTGCCAGCTCACCCCTACAGGGAGAGCAGTTCTTC CASSPLQGEQFF
. 14 TRBD1 TRBJ1-6 TRBV9 TGTGCCAGCAGCCCAGGGGGACTGTCTTTACCCCTCCACTTT CASSPGGLSLPLHF
once 14 TRBD1 TRBJ2-7 TRBV28 TGTGCCAGCACCCGGGACAGGGCACCCTACGAGCAGTACTTC CASTRDRAPYEQYF
. 16 . TRBJ2-5 TRBV21-1 TGTGCCAGCAGCAAACGAGATCCCGCGGGGCAAGAGACCCAGTACTTC CASSKRDPAGQETQYF
. 15 . TRBJ1-1 TRBV20-1 TGCAGTGCTAGTCTAGGAGGGACGGTGAACACTGAAGCTTTCTTT CSASLGGTVNTEAFF
. 16 . TRBJ1-2 TRBV2 TGTGCCAGCACCGAAAGTGAATCCTACTCATACTATGGCTACACCTTC CASTESESYSYYGYTF
. 13 . TRBJ1-1 TRBV7-2 TGTGCCAGCAGCTTAGCCCTCGACAGGGAAGCTTTCTTT CASSLALDREAFF
. 13 . TRBJ1-1 TRBV11-3 TGTGCCAGCAGCTTAAACGTTAAGGGGAAAGCTTTCTTT CASSLNVKGKAFF
. 15 TRBD2 TRBJ2-1 TRBV19 TGTGCCAGTAGTATGGGACTAGCGGGCTACAATGAGCAGTTCTTC CASSMGLAGYNEQFF
. 14 . TRBJ1-6 TRBV9 TGTGCCAGCAGCGTAGAGGCAGGCTCTTCACCCCTCCACTTT CASSVEAGSSPLHF
. 16 TRBD2 TRBJ2-7 TRBV7-2 TGTGCCAGCAGCGCCGAGGTTACTAGCGGCGCCTACGAGCAGTACTTC CASSAEVTSGAYEQYF
few 16 . TRBJ1-1 TRBV12-5 TGTGCTAGTGGACCCCAATCACAGGGATTCAACACTGAAGCTTTCTTT CASGPQSQGFNTEAFF
few 20 TRBD2 TRBJ2-1 TRBV4-3 TGCGCCAGCAGCCCCTGGACTAGCGGGAGGGCCTTAGGATCCTACAATGAGCAGTTCTTC CASSPWTSGRALGSYNEQFF
. 13 . TRBJ2-1 TRBV9 TGTGCCAGCAGCGTAGCGGGTGGGAATGAGCAGTTCTTC CASSVAGGNEQFF
once 14 . TRBJ1-4 TRBV5-1 TGCGCCAGCAGCTCCGGACAGTCTAATGAAAAACTGTTTTTT CASSSGQSNEKLFF
. 16 TRBD2 TRBJ2-1 TRBV5-1 TGCGCCAGCAGCCCGGGACTAGCGGACTCCTACAATGAGCAGTTCTTC CASSPGLADSYNEQFF
. 15 TRBD1 TRBJ2-7 TRBV5-5 TGTGCCAGCAGCTCTCACAGGGGGAGAACCTACGAGCAGTACTTC CASSSHRGRTYEQYF
. 12 . TRBJ2-2 TRBV28 TGTGCCAGCAGACCCGACAGGGGGGAGCTGTTTTTT CASRPDRGELFF
. 15 . TRBJ1-4 TRBV6-5 TGTGCCAGCAGTTACTCGCCGTCTGGGGCTGAAAAACTGTTTTTT CASSYSPSGAEKLFF
. 18 TRBD2 TRBJ2-7 TRBV6-2/TRBV6-3 TGTGCCAGCAGTTACTCCACCATGAGAACTAGCGAAGCCTACGAGCAGTACTTC CASSYSTMRTSEAYEQYF
. 15 . TRBJ1-4 TRBV6-1 TGTGCCAGCAGTGAAATAGGGGGAACTAATGAAAAACTGTTTTTT CASSEIGGTNEKLFF
. 15 . TRBJ1-3 TRBV6-5 TGTGCCAGCAGTTTAGGAGCCTTCTCTGGAAACACCATATATTTT CASSLGAFSGNTIYF
. 15 TRBD2 TRBJ2-7 TRBV24-1 TGTGCCACCAGGGACTCTAGCGGGAGGAGTGGCGAGCAGTACTTC CATRDSSGRSGEQYF
once 15 . TRBJ1-6 TRBV2 TGTGCCAGCAGTGAAAAGACAGTTTCTAATTCACCCCTCCACTTT CASSEKTVSNSPLHF
once 15 . TRBJ1-1 TRBV5-1 TGCGCCAGCAGCGCCTTCCCGGGGAAGGACACTGAAGCTTTCTTT CASSAFPGKDTEAFF
. 14 . TRBJ1-2 TRBV6-4 TGTGCCAGCAGTGACTCTGCAGCAACCAGGGGCTACACCTTC CASSDSAATRGYTF
. 14 TRBD1 TRBJ2-5 TRBV19 TGTGCCAGTAGCCGCGGGACAGGGTTAGAGACCCAGTACTTC CASSRGTGLETQYF
. 15 TRBD2 TRBJ2-1 TRBV19 TGTGCCAGTAGTCCCCGGACTAGCGGGAACAATGAGCAGTTCTTC CASSPRTSGNNEQFF
few 15 . TRBJ2-7 TRBV5-1 TGCGCCAGCAGCTTGGACAGGGTCGCGACCTACGAGCAGTACTTC CASSLDRVATYEQYF
once 15 . TRBJ1-4 TRBV2 TGTGCCAGCAGTGAAAGAGGGGGGGGAGCGGAAAAACTGTTTTTT CASSERGGGAEKLFF
. 13 . TRBJ1-1 TRBV3-1/TRBV3-2 TGTGCCAGCAGCCAAGTAATGAACACTGAAGCTTTCTTT CASSQVMNTEAFF
. 14 TRBD2 TRBJ2-1 TRBV19 TGTGCCAGTAGTTCCCTAGCGGGAGACAATGAGCAGTTCTTC CASSSLAGDNEQFF
. 19 TRBD2 TRBJ2-2 TRBV5-1 TGCGCCAGCAGCTCGCCGGGACTAGCGGGCTACCTGCTCACCGGGGAGCTGTTTTTT CASSSPGLAGYLLTGELFF
. 14 . TRBJ1-6 TRBV4-1 TGCGCCAGCAGCCAAGATGCTGGAGATTCACCCCTCCACTTT CASSQDAGDSPLHF